The entry below describes one T cell receptor beta chain. In this sample, this clonotype turned up many times. The specificity of this receptor is unknown. Base qualities were left out, and no much larger clone turns up one base away. The data are from a study of regulatory T cells in long-lasting Graves disease (dated by TCRdb to about 2021). Notes on the research overall: Patients with newly diagnosed Graves' disease had been on antithyroid drugs for under 3 months. Patients with persistent Graves' disease were compared with patients with newly diagnosed Graves' disease using TCR sequencing and RNA sequencing of peripheral blood. The study was registered as a clinical trial and conducted in China. TCR sequencing covered roughly 13 persistent and 20 newly diagnosed Graves' disease patients, about 35 samples in total.

Beyond this particular receptor, the publication reports: Persistent Graves' disease patients showed lower TCR Shannon entropy and fewer highly expanded clones than newly diagnosed patients, suggesting clonal expansion. Peripheral blood alone was examined, since thyroid tissue, which constituted the primary lesion, could not be accessed. The authors acknowledged the small sample size as a limitation that may reduce accuracy. Sequencing and analysis were limited to the TCR beta chain. A larger number of public clonotypes was shared among persistent patients (approximately 2,500) than among newly diagnosed patients (approximately 930).

The library came from multiplex PCR. Instrument on record: Illumina HiSeq 4000. TCR beta libraries were built with iRepertoire HTBI primers and Arm-PCR amplification of CDR3 regions. PCR products were gel purified before sequencing. The study's processing was this. Across samples, some 62 TRBV and 13 to 15 TRBJ segments were identified and used for gene usage analysis of CDR3 amino acid clonotypes. COPE and FqMerger were used to merge the filtered high-quality paired reads into contigs. BLAST was used to align contigs to IMGT TRBV, TRBD and TRBJ reference genes, and CDR3 was defined according to IMGT. Clonotypes above 0.1% frequency were classified as highly expanded clones. Shannon entropy was used to measure repertoire diversity, and the Gini coefficient was used to measure V-J evenness. A clonotype was considered public if more than one individual shared it. TCRdb trimmed public reads at Q25 via fastp, called clones via MiXCR and kept in-frame beta chains. Rows are unified per CDR3 protein, each entry keeping the most common DNA and genes. The V and J calls and clone size are TCRdb's, not the authors'. The sample table shows 600,000 to 650,000 distinct CDR3 sequences, and roughly 15% are seen once. The ten top clones hold more than 15% of the sample.

The sample's time point label, decoded: newly diagnosed GD, antithyroid drugs for less than 3 months. For both TCR sequencing and RNA sequencing, RNA was extracted from PBMCs in TRIzol. Graves' disease was diagnosed according to American Thyroid Association guidelines. Patients were recruited from an endocrinology department in Xi'an, China. Each patient gave approximately 10 milliliters of peripheral blood, collected in an EDTA anticoagulant tube. Ficoll Paque Plus density gradient separation was used to isolate PBMCs, and no further T cell sorting was performed. An Agilent 2100 Bioanalyzer and agarose gel were used to check RNA quality, and a NanoDrop 2000 was used to measure RNA concentration. Another study also made use of these data, one on T cells in Graves' hyperthyroidism and ophthalmopathy. Looking at the second paper: Graves' hyperthyroidism was defined as stable when no progression to ophthalmopathy occurred over 18 months of follow-up. The hyperthyroidism patients were between 18 and 65 years old and newly diagnosed, with a disease duration of less than 2 months. Any patient with an uncontrolled infection, another autoimmune disease, pregnancy or lactation was excluded. Diagnoses relied on clinical symptoms, serum thyroxine and TRAb, thyroid ultrasound and orbital computed tomography. The first round of RT-PCR for the TCR CDR3 was performed with the HTBI primer set and the Qiagen OneStep RT-PCR kit. Blood samples also contained most of the expanded thyroid clonotypes (frequency above 0.001), which suggests that blood repertoires may reflect thyroid immune responses. In cross-validation, a model built on a 13 V-J signature told ophthalmopathy apart from stable hyperthyroidism with under 90% sensitivity and 81% to 82% specificity, and in testing the same model reached 80%/75%. In validation, progression to ophthalmopathy was predicted by the model with around 71% sensitivity and 72% to 85% specificity, a median of 6.5 months before onset. To identify distinguishing TCR V-J signatures, a discovery cohort of some 100 patients was used, comprising 43 with Graves' ophthalmopathy and 57 with stable Graves' hyperthyroidism. Prospective prediction of ophthalmopathy was tested in an independent validation cohort of fewer than 20 hyperthyroidism patients and 15 to 17 patients who later progressed to ophthalmopathy. For training and testing, the 110 or so patients in the discovery cohort were randomly divided in a 7:3 ratio. The study also compared thyroid tissue and blood T-cell repertoires from over 5 Graves' hyperthyroidism patients. After sampling, hyperthyroidism patients received methimazole starting at 30 mg daily, and ophthalmopathy patients received high-dose intravenous methylprednisolone. A second multiplex PCR round built the libraries, followed by size selection and purification. Sequencing of the libraries was done on an Illumina HiSeq2000 using paired-end 100 bp reads. SOAPnuke was used to process the raw data, throwing out any read that contained adapters or uncalled bases, had a mean Phred below 15, or lacked an exact constant-primer or identifier match. COPE v1.2.5 was used to merge high-quality paired reads, and clonotypes were defined as unique nucleotide sequences. Clonotypes were aligned to IMGT TRBV, TRBD and TRBJ reference segments using MiTCR v1.1. The analysis was restricted to V-J combinations with a frequency above 0.0001, which together covered over 99% of the repertoires. The TCS score was defined as F50 (clonal expansion) divided by E x V (chaos), with BLOSUM62-based TCRdist calculated between CDR3 peptides within each V-J. Welch's t-statistics and random forest reduced fewer than 600 V-J features to 10 to 15, which were used in a naive Bayes classifier (R e1071). No statistical method was used to set the sample size in advance, and investigators knew the group allocation. According to the paper, TCR Vbeta CDR3 sequencing was carried out on some 140 peripheral blood samples, which came from fewer than 50 ophthalmopathy, around 75 hyperthyroidism and roughly 17 progressor patients.

The clonotype comes from a woman in her thirties with Graves disease. Donor details come from another sample of the same person, matched by shared clones. Sequences were derived from peripheral blood mononuclear cells (PBMCs), sampled at new diagnosis, from a patient treated with antithyroid drugs.

CDR3 region: CASTGSPPYEQYF. The nucleotide sequence is TGTGCCAGTACGGGCAGCCCTCCCTACGAGCAGTACTTC. The chain was built from TRBV19 and TRBJ2-7, with no D gene named confidently. Trimming costs V 7 bases and J 2 bases, and their ends lie 12 bases apart. The CDR3 numbers 13 residues from cysteine through phenylalanine. Only the CDR3 DNA stays, 39 bases, in frame from base 1. The germline V gene encodes CDR1 LNHDA and CDR2 SQIVND (reference sequence).